The sequence of this T cell receptor (beta chain) was determined in a study of cytomegalovirus exposure and HLA in healthy donors. Findings and limits, study-wide: There was a cluster of highly shared sequence variants that was likely a sequencing artifact. Accurate predictions that matched the HLA-A and HLA-B alleles of most subjects were reportedly made from TCR beta sequences.

Both 60 Vbeta primers and 13 Jbeta primers went into the PCR. Clones were read by immunoSEQ multiplex PCR, and TCRdb kept only the in-frame ones, dropping some. This table holds tens of thousands of clones, around 81% found once. In regard to this clone: Its cognate antigen is unknown. An end of the junction differs from the germline gene, which may be a read error.

The CDR3 length is 14 residues. Germline lookup yields CDR1 SGHVS and CDR2 FQNEAQ. The receptor comes from a male donor in good health and CMV-seronegative. V gene TRBV7-8 combines with J gene TRBJ1-5; a weak D match, TRBD1 (6 bases). The sequencing input was PBMCs. In DNA, the CDR3 is TGTGCCAGCAGCTCGGACAGAATGCATCAGCCCCAGAATTTT. Translation gives CASSSDRMHQPQNF.